These 22 T cell receptor beta chains came from one sample sequenced in a study of identical twins. TCRdb reprocessed the 5' RACE reads with MiXCR, giving one entry per CDR3 protein. In the table there are roughly 290,000 distinct CDR3 sequences, roughly 9.8% of which are singletons. These same records also appear under a second study, on yellow fever vaccine responses in identical twins.

The specimen was CD8+ T cells sorted from blood. These receptor sequences come from a woman aged 18 to 35 in good health.

This clonotype was seen a few times. The V call is TRBV5-6, the J call TRBJ2-5; a weak D match, TRBD1 (6 bases). The germline V gene encodes CDR1 SGHDT and CDR2 YYEEEE. Trimming shortened V by 0 bases and J by 8 bases, and 20 bases separated the two germline ends. The CDR3 runs to 16 residues. In nucleotides, the CDR3 is TGTGCCAGCAGCTTGGTGGGGACACGAGGGGCCGACACCCAGTACTTC. Translating gives CASSLVGTRGADTQYF. Full variable domain (missing parts from reference TRBV5-6 and TRBJ2-5): DAGVTQSPTHLIKTRGQQVTLRCSPKSGHDTVSWYQQALGQGPQFIFQYYEEEERQRGNFPDRFSGHQFPNYSSELNVNALLLGDSALYLCASSLVGTRGADTQYFGPGTRLLVL.

Note on this clonotype: A much larger clone sits a single nucleotide away, making a read error possible. J is TRBJ2-5 and V is TRBV12-3 or TRBV12-4, with 8 bases aligning to TRBD2. This CDR3 has 15 amino acids. J gave up 2 bases and V 5 bases, and 7 bases lay outside the gene matches. This CDR3 is CASSPGLVPQETQYF. As DNA, the CDR3 is TGTGCCAGCAGTCCGGGACTAGTGCCACAAGAGACCCAGTACTTC.

The chain has TRBV29-1 and TRBJ2-1; D is uncertain. The germline V gene has CDR1 SQVTM and CDR2 ANQGSEA. V was shortened by 6 bases and J by 1 base, with 10 bases between the two germline ends. The CDR3 loop spans 13 amino acids. The CDR3 DNA follows: TGCAGCGTGTGGTACCCGTCCTACAATGAGCAGTTCTTC. Amino acid sequence: CSVWYPSYNEQFF.

This clonotype was found many times. J is TRBJ2-7 and V is TRBV5-6, with TRBD2 matching over 8 bases. Per germline, CDR1 SGHDT and CDR2 YYEEEE. Trimming at V came to 4 bases and at J to 4 bases, leaving 4 bases not matched to a gene. The CDR3 runs to 13 residues. The CDR3 DNA reads as TGTGCCAGCAGCCCGGGGGGGGGGTACGAGCAGTACTTC. As protein: CASSPGGGYEQYF.

This clonotype showed up just a few times. The chain couples TRBV24-1 to TRBJ1-1, with D hard to call. The CDR3 length is 11 residues. Trimming left V 5 bases short and J 5 bases short, with 5 bases between. The germline gives CDR1 KGHDR, CDR2 SFDVKD. The CDR3 region has the DNA TGTGCCACCAGTGTGGGAACTGAAGCTTTCTTT. Amino acid sequence: CATSVGTEAFF.

The genes are TRBV6-5 and TRBJ2-7, with 7 bases lining up with TRBD2. The CDR3 extends over 14 amino acids. Germline V gene sequence: CDR1 MNHEY, CDR2 SVGAGI. The junction had 13 bases not matched to a gene; V was cut back by 5 bases and J by 9 bases. CDR3 region: CASSGPGGPVGQYF. The CDR3 nucleotides are TGTGCCAGCAGTGGCCCGGGGGGACCCGTCGGGCAGTACTTC.

This clonotype was seen repeatedly, ten times or more. This sequence joins TRBV19 and TRBJ1-1, with D perhaps matching TRBD1 (5 bases). The CDR3 is made up of 14 amino acids. CDR1 and CDR2 from the germline V gene are LNHDA and SQIVND (reference sequence). The V and J ends lost 6 bases and 0 bases respectively, with 11 bases between them. The CDR3 DNA sequence: TGTGCCAGTAGAGCGGGACGGATGAACACTGAAGCTTTCTTT. Its translation is CASRAGRMNTEAFF.

This clonotype has just a few counts. The rearrangement links TRBV29-1 to TRBJ2-1, with D perhaps TRBD1 (6 bases). The CDR3 has 13 residues. V dropped 5 bases and J dropped 7 bases, with 15 bases sitting between them. Germline-derived CDR1 and CDR2 are SQVTM and ANQGSEA. CDR3 DNA sequence: TGCAGCGTTATTCAGGGACACGGAAATGAGCAGTTCTTC. As protein: CSVIQGHGNEQFF.

This clonotype was counted only a few times. This rearrangement joins TRBV11-3 to TRBJ2-1, with 8 bases that match TRBD2. V lost 4 bases to trimming and J lost 7 bases; unmatched junction nucleotides: 9. CDR1 is SGHNT and CDR2 is YENEEA in the germline V gene. This CDR3 region has 15 residues. The CDR3 DNA reads as TGTGCCAGCAGCTCAGGACTAGCCCGGGGGAATGAGCAGTTCTTC. Translated, it gives CASSSGLARGNEQFF. Using reference TRBV11-3 and TRBJ2-1 for the parts outside the CDR3, the full variable domain is EAGVVQSPRYKIIEKKQPVAFWCNPISGHNTLYWYLQNLGQGPELLIRYENEEAVDDSQLPKDRFSAERLKGVDSTLKIQPAELGDSAVYLCASSSGLARGNEQFFGPGTRLTVL.

The genes are TRBV7-2 and TRBJ1-6; 7 positions agree with TRBD1. V lost 6 bases to trimming and J lost 6 bases; unmatched junction nucleotides: 8. This CDR3 has 15 residues. CDR1 is SGHTA, CDR2 FQGNSA, per germline. The CDR3 region is CASRGHTGVNSPLHF. The CDR3 DNA reads as TGTGCCAGCAGGGGGCATACAGGGGTTAATTCACCCCTCCACTTT.

This clonotype was counted ten times or more. The chain recombines TRBV7-9 with TRBJ2-1, with 9 positions matching TRBD2. V lost 2 bases and J lost 8; bases outside the gene matches: 13. The CDR3 loop spans 17 amino acids. In germline, CDR1 is SEHNR, CDR2 FQNEAQ (reference sequence). This CDR3 reads CASSLFAREGDHDEQFF. In DNA form, the CDR3 reads TGTGCCAGCAGCTTATTCGCGCGGGAGGGTGATCATGATGAGCAGTTCTTC.

This clonotype occurred many times. The V call is TRBV7-2, the J call TRBJ2-5; D possibly corresponds to TRBD1 (5 bases). The germline V gene has CDR1 SGHTA and CDR2 FQGNSA. This CDR3 comprises 15 residues. Trimming cost V 1 base and J 2 bases, with 11 bases left between them. CDR3 residues: CASSLGWGLQETQYF. CDR3 DNA sequence: TGTGCCAGCAGCTTAGGATGGGGCCTACAAGAGACCCAGTACTTC.

This clonotype has more than one count but fewer than ten. This chain links TRBV15 with TRBJ2-7; D is unresolved. Trimming took off 4 bases at V and 3 bases at J, with 4 bases between the two ends. The CDR3 runs 11 residues. The germline gives CDR1 LNHNV, CDR2 YYDKDF (reference sequence). This CDR3 reads CATSTDYEQYF. The CDR3 DNA sequence: TGTGCCACCAGCACGGACTACGAGCAGTACTTC.

At least ten counts were recorded for this clonotype. The chain recombines TRBV29-1 with TRBJ1-2, with 9 bases aligning to TRBD1. CDR3 length: 12 residues. Losses at the gene ends were 6 bases for V and 7 bases for J; bases not matched to a gene: 6. Per the germline V gene, CDR1 is SQVTM and CDR2 is ANQGSEA. The CDR3 nucleotides read TGCAGCGTAGTACAGGGGGCAGGTGGCTACACCTTC. It codes for CSVVQGAGGYTF. Full variable domain (remainder filled in from reference TRBV29-1 and TRBJ1-2): SAVISQKPSRDICQRGTSLTIQCQVDSQVTMMFWYRQQPGQSLTLIATANQGSEATYESGFVIDKFPISRPNLTFSTLTVSNMSPEDSSIYLCSVVQGAGGYTFGSGTRLTVV.

This clonotype turned up a few times. This CDR3 is CASSQPRGLAGEDTQYF. The CDR3 DNA reads TGTGCCAGCAGTCAACCACGAGGACTAGCGGGAGAAGATACGCAGTATTTT. The genes are TRBV27 and TRBJ2-3, with TRBD2 matching over 13 bases. Trimming took 5 bases from V and 5 from J; bases not matched to a gene: 10. This CDR3 contains 17 residues. CDR1 MNHEY and CDR2 SMNVEV come from the germline V gene (reference sequence).

Concerning this clonotype: The junction shows a germline mismatch at one end, possibly a read error. The chain recombines TRBV18 with TRBJ2-7; tentative D call: TRBD1 (6 bases). The CDR3 covers 14 residues. Germline V gene lookup returns CDR1 KGHSH and CDR2 LQKENI. The CDR3 coding sequence is TGTGCCGGCTCACCACACAGGGACTCCTACGAGCAGTACTTC. This sequence encodes CAGSPHRDSYEQYF.

Only a few counts were recorded for this clonotype. V and J are TRBV28 and TRBJ2-3, with 8 positions matching TRBD1. With V trimmed by 3 bases and J by 2 bases, 4 bases remained unmatched. Germline loops: CDR1 MDHEN, CDR2 SYDVKM. This CDR3 has 15 residues. Here the CDR3 reads CASSFHRGITDTQYF. The CDR3 DNA reads TGTGCCAGCAGTTTCCACAGGGGGATCACAGATACGCAGTATTTT.

The V and J genes are TRBV19 and TRBJ2-1; D call uncertain. V dropped 1 base and J dropped 4 bases, with 14 bases sitting between them. The germline V gene encodes CDR1 LNHDA and CDR2 SQIVND (reference sequence). CDR3 length equals 16 residues. The CDR3 DNA sequence: TGTGCCAGTAGTATAGCCGGCCCCGGGCGGTACAATGAGCAGTTCTTC. This encodes CASSIAGPGRYNEQFF. The variable domain in full, completed from reference TRBV19 and TRBJ2-1, reads DGGITQSPKYLFRKEGQNVTLSCEQNLNHDAMYWYRQDPGQGLRLIYYSQIVNDFQKGDIAEGYSVSREKKESFPLTVTSAQKNPTAFYLCASSIAGPGRYNEQFFGPGTRLTVL.

In this sample, this clonotype turned up a few times. One junction end disagrees with the germline gene, perhaps due to a read error. This sequence joins TRBV7-7 and TRBJ2-1, with 9 bases matching TRBD2. The CDR3 is 14 amino acids. Germline V gene data show CDR1 as SSHAT and CDR2 as FNYEAQ (reference sequence). In DNA form, the CDR3 reads TGTGCTAGCAGCCGTAGCGGGAGTAGGAATGAGCAGTTCTTC. Its translation: CASSRSGSRNEQFF.

This clonotype appeared a few times. The V and J genes are TRBV28 and TRBJ2-7, with TRBD2 identical over 15 bases. This CDR3 spans 17 amino acids. Per the germline V gene, CDR1 is MDHEN and CDR2 is SYDVKM. Trimming cost V 7 bases and J 1 base; bases outside gene matches: 8. CDR3 region: CASIGLAGGPRSYEQYF. CDR3 in DNA: TGTGCCAGCATAGGACTAGCGGGAGGGCCGAGGTCCTACGAGCAGTACTTC. The full variable domain, with the rest looked up from reference TRBV28 and TRBJ2-7, is DVKVTQSSRYLVKRTGEKVFLECVQDMDHENMFWYRQDPGLGLRLIYFSYDVKMKEKGDIPEGYSVSREKKERFSLILESASTNQTSMYLCASIGLAGGPRSYEQYFGPGTRLTVT.

The rearrangement links TRBV6-5 to TRBJ2-1, with D possibly being TRBD2 (6 bases). The CDR3 has 15 amino acids. Germline loops: CDR1 MNHEY, CDR2 SVGAGI. Trimming pared 4 bases from V and 4 bases from J, leaving 14 bases between. CDR3 sequence: CASSFGGTPYNEQFF. CDR3 DNA: TGTGCCAGCAGTTTCGGCGGGACCCCTTACAATGAGCAGTTCTTC.

This clonotype has at least ten counts. The gene calls are TRBV5-1 and TRBJ2-1; D assignment may be TRBD1 or TRBD2 (6 bases each). The CDR3 contains 16 residues. V lost 2 bases to trimming and J lost 10 bases, with 22 bases between them. Germline V gene lookup returns CDR1 SGHRS and CDR2 YFSETQ. CDR3 in DNA: TGCGCCAGCAGCTTTTTATTGTCTAGCGATGGGGGCGAGCAGTTCTTC. Amino acid sequence: CASSFLLSSDGGEQFF.